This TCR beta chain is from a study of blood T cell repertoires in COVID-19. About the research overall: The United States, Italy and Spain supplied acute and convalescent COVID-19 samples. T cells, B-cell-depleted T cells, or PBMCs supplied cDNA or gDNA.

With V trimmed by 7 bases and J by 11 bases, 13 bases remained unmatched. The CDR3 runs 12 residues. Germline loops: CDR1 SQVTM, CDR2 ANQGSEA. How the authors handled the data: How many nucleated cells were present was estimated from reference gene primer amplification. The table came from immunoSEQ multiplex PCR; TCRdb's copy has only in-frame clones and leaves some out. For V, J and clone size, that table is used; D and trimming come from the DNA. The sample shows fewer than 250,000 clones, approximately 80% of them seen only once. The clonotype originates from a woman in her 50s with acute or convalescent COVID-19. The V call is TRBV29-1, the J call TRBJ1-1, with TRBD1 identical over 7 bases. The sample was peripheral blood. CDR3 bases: TGCAGCGATGGCAGGGGGTCCGGTCGGGCTTTCTTT. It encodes CSDGRGSGRAFF.